This T cell receptor beta chain was identified during a study of beta chain features in type 1 diabetes. Study results and limitations: Equally in patients and controls, PCR might preferentially amplify shorter templates.

Looked up from germline, CDR1 is SGHTA and CDR2 is FQGNSA. V dropped 1 base and J dropped 2 bases, with 9 bases sitting between them. The CDR3 has 14 amino acids. This clone was seen many times. The antigen remains undetermined. The whole isolated RNA underwent reverse transcription, so sequencing captured expressed TCRB transcripts. Regulatory, naive and central memory T cell samples averaged approximately 3.8 million reads. Sequenced by immunoSEQ multiplex PCR; TCRdb stores in-frame clones only, minus some. The repertoire has some 150,000 clones, around 9.3% of them found once; the top ten carry less than 1.5%.

This chain uses TRBV7-2 with TRBJ2-7; D uncertain. Sequencing was done on a sample of naive CD4+ T cells from blood. The TCR comes from a man aged 18 to 30 in good health. Here the CDR3 DNA reads TGTGCCAGCAGCTTAGTGTCAGCGACCTACGAGCAGTACTTC. Amino acids: CASSLVSATYEQYF.